This TCR beta chain was identified during a study of tumor-infiltrating lymphocytes in primary liver carcinoma. Overall study: Maximum tumor diameters ranged from about 4.2 to 11 cm, stage T1-T3 N0M0. Notes on the study in general: Roughly 7.5-25% of top clones, and no more, occurred in all five tumor regions. Reduced overlap was seen in tumor-adjacent and tumor-blood pairs versus tumor region pairs. Blood fell significantly below tumors in its top-250-clone fraction (p = 0.039).

Relative to its sample, this clonotype is medium-sized (0.01 to 0.1%). The antigen is unknown. With 6 bases clipped from V and 2 bases from J, the junction kept 4 bases outside the gene matches. This CDR3 is built from 14 residues. Germline-derived CDR1 and CDR2 are MNHNS and SASEGT. Co-extraction yielded RNA and DNA from around 20-30 mg of unsorted bulk tissue. Synthesis of TCR beta cDNA was carried out from approximately 470 ng total RNA with a constant-region primer. Sequencing libraries for TCR beta derived from three nested multiplex PCR rounds that used slightly modified ARM-PCR. Investigators reported that the first two PCR rounds, at 10 cycles each, used TRBV1-TRBV30 forward primers with a C-beta reverse primer. TCRdb passed the multiplex PCR reads through MiXCR, listing each CDR3 protein once. The data show roughly 100,000 distinct CDR3 sequences, around two thirds seen once.

This receptor was identified in a woman aged 55-75 years with primary liver carcinoma and hepatitis B virus infection. Sequenced material: liver tumor tissue from sampling region 2. Subset here: tumor region T2, inferior pole. The chain recombines TRBV6-1 with TRBJ2-7; TRBD1 agrees at 10 bases. CDR3 bases: TGTGCCAGCAGCCGGGACAGGGGAACCTACGAGCAGTACTTC. Its protein product is CASSRDRGTYEQYF.